This entry lists 21 T cell receptor beta chains sequenced from one sample in a study of cytomegalovirus exposure and HLA in healthy donors. PCR involved 60 Vbeta and 13 Jbeta primers. Method: immunoSEQ multiplex PCR; TCRdb's copy keeps in-frame clones and lacks some. The table records tens of thousands of clones, around three quarters of them present only once. Sequencing was done on a sample of PBMCs. The receptors shown here come from a man aged 55 to 69 in good health and CMV-seropositive.

The V and J genes are TRBV11-3 and TRBJ1-2; D is unresolved. Germline V gene lookup returns CDR1 SGHNT and CDR2 YENEEA. V lost 0 bases to trimming and J lost 4 bases, with 6 bases between them. The CDR3 consists of 13 residues. CDR3 coding DNA: TGTGCCAGCAGCTTAGAGAGCGCCTATGGCTACACCTTC. Translation: CASSLESAYGYTF.

This chain connects TRBV7-9 to TRBJ1-2, with TRBD1 identical over 10 bases. The J segment lost 4 bases and the V segment lost 6 bases, leaving 5 bases of the junction unmatched. Germline V gene sequence: CDR1 SEHNR, CDR2 FQNEAQ (reference sequence). The length of the CDR3 is 14 residues. CDR3 loop: CASRETGGLYGYTF. The CDR3 bases are TGTGCCAGCAGGGAGACAGGGGGCCTCTATGGCTACACCTTC.

In this sample, this clone turned up a few times. The chain links TRBV18 to TRBJ2-3; D might be TRBD2 (5 bases). Germline V gives CDR1 KGHSH, CDR2 LQKENI. CDR3 length: 14 amino acids. V shed 1 base and J shed 1 base, with 6 bases lying between them. The CDR3 sequence: CASSPQEGTDTQYF. DNA of the CDR3: TGTGCCAGCTCACCACAGGAGGGCACAGATACGCAGTATTTT.

This chain links TRBV7-9 with TRBJ2-5; the D gene is possibly TRBD2 (6 bases). CDR3 size: 12 residues. The V end lost 8 bases, the J end lost 0 bases, and 7 bases lay between the germline ends. The germline gives CDR1 SEHNR, CDR2 FQNEAQ (reference sequence). CDR3 sequence reads: CASGTYQETQYF. The CDR3 DNA sequence: TGTGCCAGCGGGACTTACCAAGAGACCCAGTACTTC.

V usage is TRBV27 and J usage is TRBJ2-7; 8 positions match TRBD1. Germline CDR1 reads MNHEY; CDR2 reads SMNVEV (reference sequence). This CDR3 has 13 residues. With V trimmed by 3 bases and J by 7 bases, 5 bases remained unmatched. CDR3 amino acids: CASSFQGAGEQYF. The CDR3 region has the DNA TGTGCCAGCAGTTTCCAGGGGGCGGGGGAGCAGTACTTC.

The chain employs TRBV5-1 and TRBJ2-7, with TRBD2 matching over 13 bases. Germline V CDR1 and CDR2: SGHRS, YFSETQ. V shed 4 bases and J 5 bases; nucleotides not matched to a gene: 12. The length of the CDR3 is 17 residues. CDR3 region: CASSRQTSGRLRDEQYF. The CDR3, as DNA: TGCGCCAGCAGCCGACAGACTAGCGGGAGGTTGCGAGACGAGCAGTACTTC.

This rearrangement joins TRBV7-9 to TRBJ2-3; possibly TRBD1 for D (5 bases). Germline loops: CDR1 SEHNR, CDR2 FQNEAQ (reference sequence). Trimming took 3 bases from V and 4 from J, leaving 14 bases between them. There are 15 residues in the CDR3. The CDR3 sequence is CASSFRSGIPDTQYF. In DNA, the CDR3 is TGTGCCAGCAGCTTTAGGTCAGGGATCCCAGATACGCAGTATTTT.

The rearrangement joins TRBV27 to TRBJ2-1, with 7 bases identical to TRBD2. Looked up from germline, CDR1 is MNHEY and CDR2 is SMNVEV (reference sequence). The CDR3 spans 14 residues. Losses at the gene ends were 2 bases for V and 6 bases for J; bases not matched to a gene: 4. CDR3 region: CASSLRRLANEQFF. In DNA, the CDR3 is TGTGCCAGCAGTTTACGGCGACTAGCCAATGAGCAGTTCTTC.

This clone came up a few times. The chain carries TRBV7-9 and TRBJ1-5; tentatively, D is TRBD1 (5 bases). V shed 2 bases and J shed 16 bases, with 18 bases lying between them. CDR3 length: 13 residues. Germline loops: CDR1 SEHNR, CDR2 FQNEAQ (reference sequence). The CDR3 DNA follows: TGTGCCAGCAGCTTAATGGGGCAGGGCCCGTTTCATTTT. Its translation: CASSLMGQGPFHF.

This clone has more than one count but fewer than ten. The chain is built from TRBV25-1 and TRBJ2-2; TRBD1 agrees at 9 bases. This CDR3 comprises 17 residues. The trim removed 6 bases at V and 4 bases at J, leaving 12 bases unmatched. The germline gives CDR1 MGHDK, CDR2 SYGVNS. The CDR3 bases are TGTGCCAGCAGCCCAAGCGGGACAGGGTTGACCACCGGGGAGCTGTTTTTT. Translated: CASSPSGTGLTTGELFF. Full variable domain (rest looked up from reference TRBV25-1 and TRBJ2-2): EADIYQTPRYLVIGTGKKITLECSQTMGHDKMYWYQQDPGMELHLIHYSYGVNSTEKGDLSSESTVSRIRTEHFPLTLESARPSHTSQYLCASSPSGTGLTTGELFFGEGSRLTVL.

This sequence joins TRBV5-1 and TRBJ2-2; 10 bases agree with TRBD2. CDR1 and CDR2 (germline): SGHRS, YFSETQ. V was pared by 3 bases and J by 7 bases, with 9 bases of the junction left unmatched. This CDR3 region has 16 residues. This CDR3 is CASSSGSSGSVGELFF. The CDR3 DNA is TGCGCCAGCAGCTCCGGTTCTAGCGGGAGTGTCGGGGAGCTGTTTTTT.

The chain links TRBV6-5 to TRBJ2-7; maybe TRBD2 (6 bases). The CDR3 totals 14 residues. Germline CDR1 is MNHEY and CDR2 is SVGAGI. The V and J ends lost 6 bases and 0 bases respectively, with 12 bases between them. Here the CDR3 DNA reads TGTGCCAGCAGACCTGGGACTTTCTCCTACGAGCAGTACTTC. This gives the protein CASRPGTFSYEQYF.

The chain links TRBV5-5 to TRBJ1-2, with D hard to call. V lost 1 base, J lost 8 bases, and 9 bases lay in between. Germline CDR1 SGHKS, CDR2 YYEKEE (reference sequence). CDR3 length equals 12 residues. The CDR3 here is CASSLSARGYTF. The CDR3 coding sequence is TGTGCCAGCAGCTTGTCTGCTAGGGGCTACACCTTC.

J is TRBJ2-5 and V is TRBV15; 9 bases agree with TRBD2. Germline V gene data show CDR1 as LNHNV and CDR2 as YYDKDF (reference sequence). V lost 3 bases, J lost 5 bases, and 4 bases stayed unmatched. This CDR3 is 14 amino acids long. CDR3 region: CATSSRGGAETQYF. CDR3 DNA sequence: TGTGCCACCAGCAGCCGCGGGGGGGCGGAGACCCAGTACTTC.

The chain uses TRBV29-1 and TRBJ2-7; the D gene is possibly TRBD2 (6 bases). With 2 bases removed from V and 0 bases from J, the gap between germline ends came to 14 bases. The CDR3 covers 15 residues. From germline, CDR1 is SQVTM and CDR2 ANQGSEA. The CDR3 region has the DNA TGCAGCGTTGAACCGGCTTACGGGAGCTCCTACGAGCAGTACTTC. Amino acid sequence: CSVEPAYGSSYEQYF.

This clone appeared a single time. The chain uses TRBV4-1 and TRBJ2-1, with a tentative D call TRBD1 (5 bases). Germline values: CDR1 MGHRA, CDR2 YSYEKL. V shed 0 bases and J shed 4 bases, with 16 bases lying between them. This CDR3 spans 17 amino acids. The CDR3 sequence is CASSQDNRGNFYNEQFF. The CDR3 DNA reads as TGCGCCAGCAGCCAAGATAATAGGGGAAATTTTTACAATGAGCAGTTCTTC.

This CDR3 reads CASKQVSSYNEQFF. The CDR3 coding sequence is TGTGCCAGCAAACAGGTTAGCTCCTACAATGAGCAGTTCTTC. The J gene is TRBJ2-1, the V gene TRBV7-9, with D perhaps TRBD1 (5 bases). The CDR3 is made up of 14 amino acids. The germline V gene encodes CDR1 SEHNR and CDR2 FQNEAQ (reference sequence). V dropped 7 bases and J dropped 0 bases, with 10 bases sitting between them.

The rearrangement uses TRBV5-1 and TRBJ2-5; TRBD1 matches 11 bases. V gave up 5 bases and J gave up 11 bases; unmatched junction bases: 14. Germline values: CDR1 SGHRS, CDR2 YFSETQ. This CDR3 has 15 residues. CDR3 bases: TGCGCCAGCAGTTTCGCCGGGACAGGGGGAGAGGAGCAGTACTTC. Amino acid sequence: CASSFAGTGGEEQYF.

V gene TRBV5-4 combines with J gene TRBJ2-5; D uncertain. From germline, CDR1 is SGHNT and CDR2 YYREEE (reference sequence). Between the trimmed V and J ends, which lost 8 bases and 0 bases, there was a span of 11 bases. The CDR3 totals 13 residues. CDR3 DNA: TGTGCCAGTTCGTTACTGGACCAAGAGACCCAGTACTTC. Amino acid sequence: CASSLLDQETQYF.

V gene TRBV9 combines with J gene TRBJ1-4; tentative D call: TRBD1 (5 bases). Germline loops: CDR1 SGDLS, CDR2 YYNGEE. This CDR3 is built from 15 residues. V was pared by 0 bases and J by 6 bases, with 12 bases between. CDR3 sequence reads: CASSVGQQSYEKLFF. CDR3 coding DNA: TGTGCCAGCAGCGTAGGACAGCAATCATATGAAAAACTGTTTTTT.

The chain is built from TRBV6-1 and TRBJ1-3; 7 bases fit TRBD1. With V trimmed by 8 bases and J by 2 bases, 6 bases remained unmatched. The CDR3 runs 14 residues. The germline gives CDR1 MNHNS, CDR2 SASEGT. CDR3 residues: CASANRGTGNTIYF. The CDR3, as DNA: TGTGCCAGCGCGAACAGGGGCACTGGAAACACCATATATTTT.